This T cell receptor beta chain came from a study of cytomegalovirus exposure and HLA in healthy donors. PCR was performed using 60 Vbeta and 13 Jbeta primers. Generated by immunoSEQ multiplex PCR, the TCRdb table keeps only in-frame clones and is missing some. The table lists some 100,000 clones, roughly 80% of them singletons. Germline values: CDR1 LGHNT, CDR2 FRNRAP. The V gene end was trimmed by 5 bases and the J gene end by 2 bases; junction bases not matched to a gene: 14. The CDR3 has 18 amino acids. The sequenced sample was PBMCs. The receptor was isolated from a female donor in good health and CMV-seronegative. The J gene is TRBJ2-3, the V gene TRBV12-5, with TRBD2 matching 9 bases. This chain's CDR3 is CASGRPGGGAKYTDTQYF. DNA for the CDR3: TGTGCTAGTGGTCGCCCTGGCGGGGGGGCAAAATACACAGATACGCAGTATTTT.